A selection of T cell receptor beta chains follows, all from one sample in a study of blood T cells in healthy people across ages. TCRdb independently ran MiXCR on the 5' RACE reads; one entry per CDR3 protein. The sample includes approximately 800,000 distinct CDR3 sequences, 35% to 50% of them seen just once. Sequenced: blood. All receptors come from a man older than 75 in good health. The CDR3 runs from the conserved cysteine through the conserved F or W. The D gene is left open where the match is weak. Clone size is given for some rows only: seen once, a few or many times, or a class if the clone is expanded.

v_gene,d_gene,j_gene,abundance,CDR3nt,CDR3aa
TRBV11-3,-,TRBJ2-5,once,TGTGCCAGCAGCTTTTCAGGGCTAGAGACCCAGTACTTC,CASSFSGLETQYF
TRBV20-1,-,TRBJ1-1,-,TGCAGTGCTAGAGGTGAGATCCCGAACACTGAAGCTTTCTTT,CSARGEIPNTEAFF
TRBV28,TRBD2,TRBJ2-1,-,TGTGCCAGCAGTTTACAGCGGGAGTCCGGTGAGCAGTTCTTC,CASSLQRESGEQFF
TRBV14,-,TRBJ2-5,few,TGTGCCAGCAGCCTCTGGCGAACGGAGACCCAGTACTTC,CASSLWRTETQYF
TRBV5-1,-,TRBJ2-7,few,TGCGCCAGCAGCTTTCTGCAGGGGAACGTCGACGAGCAGTACTTC,CASSFLQGNVDEQYF
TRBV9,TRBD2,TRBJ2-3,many,TGTGCCAGCAGCGTAGCACTAGCGGGAGCCCTAGGGGATACGCAGTATTTT,CASSVALAGALGDTQYF
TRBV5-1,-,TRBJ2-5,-,TGCGCCAGCAGCTTATGGCGGGGGCCCGAAGGAGAGACCCAGTACTTC,CASSLWRGPEGETQYF
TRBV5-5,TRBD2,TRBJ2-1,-,TGTGCCAGCAGCCCGGGACTAGTCAATGAGCAGTTCTTC,CASSPGLVNEQFF
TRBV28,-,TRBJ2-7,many,TGTGCCAGCAGTTTCGGGGGCTCCTACAATGAGCAGTACTTC,CASSFGGSYNEQYF
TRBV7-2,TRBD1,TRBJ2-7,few,TGTGCCAGCAGCTTAGTGACAGGGGGCTTCTACGAGCAGTACTTC,CASSLVTGGFYEQYF
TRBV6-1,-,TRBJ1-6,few,TGTGCCAGCAGTGAGTTAACAGGAGATAATTCACCCCTCCACTTT,CASSELTGDNSPLHF
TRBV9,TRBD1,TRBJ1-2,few,TGTGCCAGCAGCGTAGGATCAGGGGGCGCCTATGGCTACACCTTC,CASSVGSGGAYGYTF
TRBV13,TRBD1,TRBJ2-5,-,TGTGCCAGCAGCCGGAGGAGACAGGGCCAAGAGACCCAGTACTTC,CASSRRRQGQETQYF
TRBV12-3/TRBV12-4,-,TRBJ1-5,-,TGTGCCAGCAGTCTACTCGACACCAGCAATCAGCCCCAGCATTTT,CASSLLDTSNQPQHF
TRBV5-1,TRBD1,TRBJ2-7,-,TGCGCCAGCAGCTTGCTGGGGGGACAGGACTCGCAGTACTTC,CASSLLGGQDSQYF
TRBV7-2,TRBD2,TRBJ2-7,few,TGTGCCAGCAGCTCGGGACTAGCGGGAACCCACGAGCAGTACTTC,CASSSGLAGTHEQYF
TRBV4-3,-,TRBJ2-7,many,TGCGCCAGCAGCCACCCCTACGAGCAGTACTTC,CASSHPYEQYF
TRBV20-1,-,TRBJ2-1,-,TGCAGTGCTAGAGATCGTGGACCTCCGTGGCTCCAGTTCTTC,CSARDRGPPWLQFF
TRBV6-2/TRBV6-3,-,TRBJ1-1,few,TGTGCCAGCAGTTATGGGCAGGTAAACACTGAAGCTTTCTTT,CASSYGQVNTEAFF
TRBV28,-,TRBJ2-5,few,TGTGCCAGCGCTTGGGGTTTGCACCCGAAAGAGACCCAGTACTTC,CASAWGLHPKETQYF
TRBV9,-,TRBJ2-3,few,TGTGCCAGCACCCGAGCGGCCTCCGGTTCCACAGATACGCAGTATTTT,CASTRAASGSTDTQYF
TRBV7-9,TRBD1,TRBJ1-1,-,TGTGCCAGCAGACATACCACAGGGGACACTGAAGCTTTCTTT,CASRHTTGDTEAFF
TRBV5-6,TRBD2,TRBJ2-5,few,TGTGCCAGCAGCTTGGCCCCGGGACTAGCCGGAGAGACCCAGTACTTC,CASSLAPGLAGETQYF
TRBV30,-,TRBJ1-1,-,TGTGCCTGGACTTACCGGGTAGGGAACACTGAAGCTTTCTTT,CAWTYRVGNTEAFF
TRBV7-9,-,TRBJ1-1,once,TGTGCCAGCACCCCGTGGACAGTAAACACTGAAGCTTTCTTT,CASTPWTVNTEAFF
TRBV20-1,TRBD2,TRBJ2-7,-,TGCAGTGCTCCCTCGGGCGGGAGCCCTTCCTACGAGCAGTACTTC,CSAPSGGSPSYEQYF
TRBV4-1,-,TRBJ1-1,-,TGCGCCAGCAGCCGGCCTTTCAGCTGGACTGAAGCTTTCTTT,CASSRPFSWTEAFF
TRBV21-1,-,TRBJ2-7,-,TGTGCCAGCAGCAAATGGGGGTCCGCGGGCGAGGACGAGCAGTACTTC,CASSKWGSAGEDEQYF
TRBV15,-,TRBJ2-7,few,TGTGCCACCAGCAGAGATCGGGTTCCCGAGCAGTACTTC,CATSRDRVPEQYF
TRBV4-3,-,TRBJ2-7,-,TGCGCCAGCAGCCAAGGCAGAGGGGGAAACGAGCAGTACTTC,CASSQGRGGNEQYF
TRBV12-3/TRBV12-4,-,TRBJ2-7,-,TGTGCCAGCAGTTTTGGGCAGGGCACCAACTACGAGCAGTACTTC,CASSFGQGTNYEQYF
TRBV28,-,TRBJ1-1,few,TGTGCCAGCAGTACTATAGTGGCTGAAGCTTTCTTT,CASSTIVAEAFF
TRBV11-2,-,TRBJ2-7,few,TGTGCCAGCAGCCAAGCTTTGGGCTCTCGGGGGCTAGTCTACGAGCAGTACTTC,CASSQALGSRGLVYEQYF
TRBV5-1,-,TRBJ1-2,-,TGCGCCAGCAGCTCCCTTGCGGGGGTTTCACATGGCTACACCTTC,CASSSLAGVSHGYTF
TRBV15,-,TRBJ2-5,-,TGTGCCACCAGCAGAGATCGGGGAACTGCGGAGACCCAGTACTTC,CATSRDRGTAETQYF
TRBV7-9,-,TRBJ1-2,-,TGTGCCAGCAGCCCATCGTCAGGCGAGGAGAGCTATGGCTACACCTTC,CASSPSSGEESYGYTF
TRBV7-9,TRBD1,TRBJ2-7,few,TGTGCCAGCAGCGGACGTGGCGGGACAGGGGAAAACGAGCAGTACTTC,CASSGRGGTGENEQYF
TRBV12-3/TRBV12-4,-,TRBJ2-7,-,TGTGCCAGCACTCTGACCCAAACCTACGAGCAGTACTTC,CASTLTQTYEQYF
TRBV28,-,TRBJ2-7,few,TGTGCCAGCAGCCCGAGGAGGGGATACTACGAGCAGTACTTC,CASSPRRGYYEQYF
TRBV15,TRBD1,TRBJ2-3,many,TGTGCCACCAGCAGAGAGGCCGGACAGGGCGGGACAGATACGCAGTATTTT,CATSREAGQGGTDTQYF
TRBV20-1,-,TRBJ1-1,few,TGCAGTGCTAGAGGGACATTGAACACTGAAGCTTTCTTT,CSARGTLNTEAFF
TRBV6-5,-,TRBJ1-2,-,TGTGCCAGCAGTCCGACACAGGGATTGAACTATGGCTACACCTTC,CASSPTQGLNYGYTF
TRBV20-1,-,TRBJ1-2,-,TGCAGTGCTATCTCCGAAGGGGTCTATGGCTACACCTTC,CSAISEGVYGYTF
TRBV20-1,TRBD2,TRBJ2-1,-,TGCAGTGCCCTGGGACTAGCGGGAGGGCTAAACAATGAGCAGTTCTTC,CSALGLAGGLNNEQFF
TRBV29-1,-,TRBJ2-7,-,TGCAGCGTTTATGGGCAGGGAAACTACGAGCAGTACTTC,CSVYGQGNYEQYF
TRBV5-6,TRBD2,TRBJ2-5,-,TGTGCCAGCAGCTTGACCCTAGCGGGAGCAGGCGAGACCCAGTACTTC,CASSLTLAGAGETQYF
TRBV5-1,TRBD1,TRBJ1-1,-,TGCGCCAGCAGCTTAAAGACGGGACAGCTTGGGCGGTGGAACACTGAAGCTTTCTTT,CASSLKTGQLGRWNTEAFF
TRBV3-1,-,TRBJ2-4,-,TGTGCCAGCAGCGCACGTCTCGGAGCCTACATTCAGTACTTC,CASSARLGAYIQYF
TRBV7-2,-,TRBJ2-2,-,TGTGCCAGCAGCCCCCAGCAGTCGTTCGCCGGGGAGCTGTTTTTT,CASSPQQSFAGELFF
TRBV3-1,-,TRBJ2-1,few,TGTGCCAGCAGCCAAGATCGTCGCGCGGACAATGAGCAGTTCTTC,CASSQDRRADNEQFF
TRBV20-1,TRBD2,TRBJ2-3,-,TGCAGTGCTAGAGATCCCACCGCGGCAGGGACTAGCGTCCCAGATACGCAGTATTTT,CSARDPTAAGTSVPDTQYF
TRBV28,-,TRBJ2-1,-,TGTGCCGGCAGTTTAGGGACGGGCTTTAGGACTGAGCAGTTCTTC,CAGSLGTGFRTEQFF
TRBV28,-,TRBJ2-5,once,TGTGCCAGCAGTTTATTACAGGACAGGAGGGTGCAGTACTTC,CASSLLQDRRVQYF
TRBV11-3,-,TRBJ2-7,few,TGTGCCAGCAGCTTACGGTCCCAGGGGATCTACGAGCAGTACTTC,CASSLRSQGIYEQYF